This T cell receptor beta chain originates from a study of Graves' ophthalmopathy and Graves' hyperthyroidism. This clonotype occurred many times. Hyperthyroidism patients, all newly diagnosed, had under 2 months' duration and ages of 18 to 65. TCR beta CDR3 regions were amplified from RNA transcripts. RT-PCR was first run with HTBI primers, then multiplex PCR in a second round. TCRdb ran MiXCR on the multiplex PCR reads and lists one entry per CDR3 protein. Of over a million distinct CDR3 sequences detected, about 36% appear once; the ten largest clones hold 8.5% to 14%. This CDR3 is built from 16 residues. Germline V gene data show CDR1 as SGHDT and CDR2 as YYEEEE. The V gene end was trimmed by 2 bases and the J gene end by 7 bases; junction bases not matched to a gene: 14.

The chain employs TRBV5-6 and TRBJ1-2; 7 positions agree with TRBD1. The TCR sequence derives from an adult man with Graves' hyperthyroidism. Sequences were obtained from peripheral blood or thyroid tissue (not recorded which). The CDR3 nucleotides read TGTGCCAGCAGCTTACCGACAGGGCTGGGCGGTGTTGGCTACACCTTC. This sequence encodes CASSLPTGLGGVGYTF. The full variable domain, its missing parts supplied by reference TRBV5-6 and TRBJ1-2, is DAGVTQSPTHLIKTRGQQVTLRCSPKSGHDTVSWYQQALGQGPQFIFQYYEEEERQRGNFPDRFSGHQFPNYSSELNVNALLLGDSALYLCASSLPTGLGGVGYTFGSGTRLTVV.